A selection of T cell receptor beta chains follows, all from one sample in a study of vaccination and CD4 T cells after COVID-19. MiXCR was run by TCRdb on the PCR reads, yielding one entry per CDR3 protein. In the table there are about 26,000 distinct CDR3 sequences, roughly 40% of which are singletons. What these receptors recognize is not known. Sequenced sample: CD4+ T cells from blood, cultured in vitro. Source of these receptors: a human donor who had recovered from COVID-19. Both conserved end residues are part of each CDR3. A D gene is named only where the DNA matches it firmly. A row's size may be missing; if present it is once, few, many or a size class.

D gene	J gene	V gene	clone size	CDR3 DNA	CDR3 protein
NA	TRBJ2-1	TRBV21-1	NA	NA	CASSKPFGQGAPNEQFF
TRBD2	TRBJ2-1	TRBV20-1	few	TGCAGTGCTAGGGTCAGTAGCGGGAGCATCTACAATGAGCAGTTCTTC	CSARVSSGSIYNEQFF
NA	TRBJ1-2	TRBV4-1	few	TGCGCCAGCAGCGCGGGCGGGGGGTCAGGGTCTTATGGCTACACCTTC	CASSAGGGSGSYGYTF
NA	TRBJ2-1	TRBV27	NA	TGTGCCAGCACTCCAACCCTCCTACTCCTAGTGAATCCCATCAATGAGCAGTTCTTC	CASTPTLLLLVNPINEQFF
NA	TRBJ1-1	TRBV20-1	few	TGCAGTGCTAGCATCAACACTGAAGCTTTCTTT	CSASINTEAFF
NA	TRBJ1-1	TRBV28	few	TGTGCCAGCAGTTTAATAGATAAGAACACTGAAGCTTTCTTT	CASSLIDKNTEAFF
TRBD1	TRBJ1-5	TRBV20-1	few	TGCAGTGCTCCTCCTTACCGGGACAGCTACAATCAGCCCCAGCATTTT	CSAPPYRDSYNQPQHF
TRBD2	TRBJ2-3	TRBV20-1	NA	TGCAGTGCTCCGAGCCAGAGAAGCGGGGTCCTTTCTATTGGCACAGATACGCAGTATTTT	CSAPSQRSGVLSIGTDTQYF
NA	TRBJ1-2	TRBV7-2	NA	TGTGCCAGCAGCTTAGTCCGAGCTAACTATGGCTACACCTTC	CASSLVRANYGYTF
NA	TRBJ1-1	TRBV20-1	NA	TGCAGTGCTAGAGGAACGAGAGGGGATGGTGAAGCTTTCTTT	CSARGTRGDGEAFF
TRBD1	TRBJ1-5	TRBV10-3	NA	TGTGCCATCAGTGAGTCGACAGGGGGTCGGCAGCCCCAGCATTTT	CAISESTGGRQPQHF
TRBD2	TRBJ2-2	TRBV28	few	TGTGCCAGCAGCTCCCCACTAGCGAAGGGAGTTACCGGGGAGCTGTTTTTT	CASSSPLAKGVTGELFF
NA	TRBJ2-5	TRBV7-7	NA	TGTGCCAGCAGCTTAGGTCGGGGAGCACAAGAGACCCAGTACTTC	CASSLGRGAQETQYF
TRBD2	TRBJ2-7	TRBV6-2/TRBV6-3	NA	TGTGCCAGCAGAAGAGCCTTAGCGGGATTGTACGAGCAGTACTTC	CASRRALAGLYEQYF
NA	TRBJ2-3	TRBV7-3	NA	TGTGCCAGCAGCTTTTCCAGGGCCACAGATACGCAGTATTTT	CASSFSRATDTQYF
TRBD2	TRBJ2-5	TRBV27	NA	TGTGCCAGCCTTAAAGGGGCTAGCGGGCCCAGTATGGGAGAGACCCAGTACTTC	CASLKGASGPSMGETQYF
TRBD1	TRBJ1-1	TRBV7-2	NA	TGTGCCAGCAGCTTGGACAGGGGGAACACTGAAGCTTTCTTT	CASSLDRGNTEAFF
NA	TRBJ1-2	TRBV7-9	NA	TGTGCCAGCAGCTTATGGGCAGGGTTACAAACCCCCTATGGCTACACCTTC	CASSLWAGLQTPYGYTF
NA	TRBJ2-5	TRBV6-1	few	TGTGCCAGCAGTCTACGGGACCAAGAGACCCAGTACTTC	CASSLRDQETQYF
NA	TRBJ1-5	TRBV6-1	few	TGTGCCAGCAGTCGTATCAGAGGACAAGCTCAGCCCCAGCATTTT	CASSRIRGQAQPQHF
NA	TRBJ2-1	TRBV11-3	few	TGTGCCAGCAGGGGGGACCGGGTGGAGCAGTTCTTC	CASRGDRVEQFF
TRBD2	TRBJ2-7	TRBV7-2	NA	TGTGCCAGCAGCTTAGCTGGGACTAGCGGGACCTACGAGCAGTACTTC	CASSLAGTSGTYEQYF
TRBD2	TRBJ2-7	TRBV7-2	NA	TGTGCCAGCAGCGTATTTGGGACTAGCGGGACCTACGAGCAGTACTTC	CASSVFGTSGTYEQYF
NA	TRBJ1-1	TRBV11-2	NA	TGTGCCAGCAGCTTGGTCAGGGGCGGAAAGGGCACTGAAGCTTTCTTT	CASSLVRGGKGTEAFF
TRBD1	TRBJ1-1	TRBV6-1	NA	TGTGCCAGCAGCCCCCGGACAGGTGGAGCTTTCTTT	CASSPRTGGAFF
NA	TRBJ2-1	TRBV2	NA	TGTGCCAGCAAGGCCAGGGGCGGCGATGAGCAGTTCTTC	CASKARGGDEQFF
TRBD1	TRBJ1-2	TRBV7-8	NA	TGTGCCAGCAGCTTACGACCAGGGGGCGCAGGCTATGGCTACACCTTC	CASSLRPGGAGYGYTF
NA	TRBJ1-2	TRBV28	NA	TGTGCCAGCAGCCGCGGGACAAGGGGACTCTATGGCTACACCTTC	CASSRGTRGLYGYTF
NA	TRBJ1-2	TRBV7-8	few	TGTGCCAGCAGCTTAGGTGGAGAGGGCTATGGCTACACCTTC	CASSLGGEGYGYTF
TRBD1	TRBJ2-1	TRBV24-1	NA	TGTGCCACCAGCGGACTGGGGACAGGGAAGGGCAATGAGCAGTTCTTC	CATSGLGTGKGNEQFF
NA	TRBJ1-1	TRBV11-2	NA	TGTGCCAGCAGCTTATTACAGGGATTGAACACTGAAGCTTTCTTT	CASSLLQGLNTEAFF
NA	TRBJ1-2	TRBV6-5	NA	TGTGCCAGCAGTTACGCGAACCCGGGACTAACTAACTATGGCCACACCTTC	CASSYANPGLTNYGHTF
TRBD1	TRBJ1-5	TRBV28	few	TGTGCCAGCAGACGACAGGGGAGTCAGCCCCAGCATTTT	CASRRQGSQPQHF
NA	TRBJ1-5	TRBV27	NA	TGTGCCAGCAGTTCCAACCGGGACCGGTATAGCAATCAGCCCCGGCATTTT	CASSSNRDRYSNQPRHF
TRBD1	TRBJ1-6	TRBV19	NA	TGTGCCAGTAGTTCTACAGGGGGGTATAATTCACCCCTCCACTTT	CASSSTGGYNSPLHF
TRBD2	TRBJ2-5	TRBV12-3/TRBV12-4	NA	TGTGCCAGCAGCCGCGGGACTAGTGGAGTGGGAGAGACCCAGTACTTC	CASSRGTSGVGETQYF
NA	TRBJ1-2	TRBV18	NA	TGTGCCAGCTCACCAGACAGAACTAACTATGGCTACACCTTC	CASSPDRTNYGYTF
NA	TRBJ1-6	TRBV19	few	TGTGCCAGTAGTGGCAACTCCAATTCACCCCTCCACTTT	CASSGNSNSPLHF
NA	TRBJ2-3	TRBV7-2	NA	TGTGCCAGCAGCCGATATACGGGGACGCAGTATTTT	CASSRYTGTQYF
TRBD1	TRBJ2-1	TRBV7-6	NA	TGTGCCAGCAGCGCCCGACAGGGGGCCTGGCGGGGGAACAATGAGCAGTTCTTC	CASSARQGAWRGNNEQFF
NA	TRBJ2-5	TRBV2	NA	TGTGCCAGCAGTGTGACAGAAGAGACCCAGTACTTC	CASSVTEETQYF
TRBD2	TRBJ2-7	TRBV14	NA	TGTGCCAGCAGCCAAGCGGGGCTAGCGGTGTACTTC	CASSQAGLAVYF
NA	TRBJ1-2	TRBV5-1	NA	NA	CASSLSPDLLRAVLRAGGYTF